These T cell receptor beta chains were read from a single sample in a study of T-cell memory formation after mild COVID-19. TCRdb itself ran the 5' RACE reads through MiXCR, one entry per CDR3 protein. The table lists about 270,000 distinct CDR3 sequences, roughly 17% of them singletons. Sequencing was carried out using PBMCs or a T cell subset sorted from them (not recorded which). These receptors all stem from a man younger than 30 who had mild COVID-19 (a few samples of this study predate the infection). Cell type and time point are not known. Both conserved end residues are part of each CDR3. The D gene is left open where the match is weak. For some rows the clone size is stated as once, few or many, or as a class when expanded; others skip it.

cdr3_nt cdr3_aa clone_size j_call d_call v_call
TGTGCCAGCAGCTTAACTAGCGGGGGGGCTTGGGAGACCCAGTACTTC CASSLTSGGAWETQYF NA TRBJ2-5 TRBD2 TRBV7-2
TGCAGTGCTAGGGTAGGGGGCGCCTGGACAGATACGCAGTATTTT CSARVGGAWTDTQYF few TRBJ2-3 TRBD1 TRBV20-1
TGCGCCAGCAGCCCCGGGACTAGCGGGGGGTCAACCTCCTACAATGAGCAGTTCTTC CASSPGTSGGSTSYNEQFF few TRBJ2-1 TRBD2 TRBV5-1
TGTGCCAGCAGCTCCAATAACTATGGCTACACCTTC CASSSNNYGYTF few TRBJ1-2 NA TRBV11-2
TGTGCCAGTAGTACAGGATCCTACGAGCAGTACTTC CASSTGSYEQYF many TRBJ2-7 NA TRBV19
TGTGCCAGCAGTTTATCGGAGGATTCACCCCTCCACTTT CASSLSEDSPLHF few TRBJ1-6 NA TRBV27
TGTGCCATCAGTGGGGAGGGAGAACCCTACAATGAGCAGTTCTTC CAISGEGEPYNEQFF NA TRBJ2-1 TRBD2 TRBV10-3
TGTGCCAGCAGCTTGGTAGGGGGCCACAATGAGCAGTTCTTC CASSLVGGHNEQFF few TRBJ2-1 TRBD1 TRBV7-2
TGTGCCAGCAGCTTAAGGCGGGTTACCAATGAGCAGTTCTTC CASSLRRVTNEQFF few TRBJ2-1 NA TRBV7-8
TGTGCCAGTAGTCCGACTAGCGGGGACTTCAATGAGCAGTTCTTC CASSPTSGDFNEQFF many TRBJ2-1 TRBD2 TRBV19
TGTGCCACCAGTGATTGGGGTTACTATGGCTACACCTTC CATSDWGYYGYTF NA TRBJ1-2 NA TRBV24-1
TGTGCCAGCAGTCCTATGGGCACTGAAGCTTTCTTT CASSPMGTEAFF few TRBJ1-1 NA TRBV12-3/TRBV12-4
TGTGCCACCAGTAGGTTTGGTGAGCAGTTCTTC CATSRFGEQFF NA TRBJ2-1 NA TRBV24-1
TGCGCCAGCAGCCAAGAAGGAACGGATGTCGGGGAGCTGTTTTTT CASSQEGTDVGELFF few TRBJ2-2 NA TRBV4-1
TGTGCCAGCAGAGGGCTAGCGGGGACGGGTGCAGATACGCAGTATTTT CASRGLAGTGADTQYF few TRBJ2-3 TRBD2 TRBV7-8
TGCGCCAGCAGCCCGGCGGGGGGTTATTCCTACGAGCAGTACTTC CASSPAGGYSYEQYF NA TRBJ2-7 TRBD2 TRBV5-1
TGTGCCATCAGTCAAGGGACTAGCGGAACCTACAATGAGCAGTTCTTC CAISQGTSGTYNEQFF NA TRBJ2-1 TRBD2 TRBV10-3
TGTGCCAGCAGTGACCCCAACACCGGGGAGCTGTTTTTT CASSDPNTGELFF NA TRBJ2-2 NA TRBV6-6
TGTGCCAGCAGGTGGACAGGCACTGAAGCTTTCTTT CASRWTGTEAFF NA TRBJ1-1 TRBD1 TRBV28
TGTGCCAGCAGGCGACAGTATTCTGGGGCCAACGTCCTGACTTTC CASRRQYSGANVLTF NA TRBJ2-6 NA TRBV28
TGTGCCAGCAGCCCCTTTGAAGCTAACTATGGCTACACCTTC CASSPFEANYGYTF NA TRBJ1-2 NA TRBV9
TGTGCCAGCAGTGAAGGGTCAGAGTTCTATGGCTACACCTTC CASSEGSEFYGYTF few TRBJ1-2 NA TRBV6-1
TGCAGCGTCGCACAGGGGGCGGTCACTGAAGCTTTCTTT CSVAQGAVTEAFF NA TRBJ1-1 TRBD1 TRBV29-1
TGCAGTGCTAGAGATGCTGGGAGAGGAGAGATGGGAGGCTACACCTTC CSARDAGRGEMGGYTF NA TRBJ1-2 NA TRBV20-1
TGCAGTGCTAGTGGCGACATTCAATACTCCTACGAGCAGTACTTC CSASGDIQYSYEQYF NA TRBJ2-7 NA TRBV20-1
TGTGCCAGCAGCTTGAGGCCTAGCCGGGAGACCCAGTACTTC CASSLRPSRETQYF many TRBJ2-5 NA TRBV7-2
TGCGCCAGCAGGGGGGGGCTAGCGTTAGATACGCAGTATTTT CASRGGLALDTQYF NA TRBJ2-3 NA TRBV5-1
TGTGCCAGCAGCTTAGAATACCTTGAAAAACTGTTTTTT CASSLEYLEKLFF many TRBJ1-4 NA TRBV7-9
TGCGCCAGCAGCGTCGGGAGGCAGATGCGTTTCGAGCAGTACTTC CASSVGRQMRFEQYF NA TRBJ2-7 TRBD2 TRBV5-1
TGCAGTGCTAGTTCACTAGCCTCTCAGAGCTCCTACAATGAGCAGTTCTTC CSASSLASQSSYNEQFF NA TRBJ2-1 NA TRBV20-1
TGTGCCAGCAGCTTAGGGGGGGCTCTCAATGAGCAGTTCTTC CASSLGGALNEQFF few TRBJ2-1 NA TRBV11-3
TGTGCCGGACGGGGGGATCTTAGCGGGGAGCTGTTTTTT CAGRGDLSGELFF few TRBJ2-2 TRBD2 TRBV2
TGTGCCAGCTCACCAAGGCCGGGGGACTCTGGAAACACCATATATTTT CASSPRPGDSGNTIYF few TRBJ1-3 NA TRBV18
TGTGCCAGCAGCCGACAGGGGCGAAACACAGATACGCAGTATTTT CASSRQGRNTDTQYF NA TRBJ2-3 TRBD1 TRBV7-3
TGTGCCAGCAGCCCCACGGTGGGGCAGCCCCAGCATTTT CASSPTVGQPQHF few TRBJ1-5 NA TRBV11-2
TGCAGCGCCTGCCCCCGGGGGCGCGGTAACGAGCAGTACTTC CSACPRGRGNEQYF many TRBJ2-7 NA TRBV29-1
TGTGCCAGCAGCTCAGACAGGGGAAGAGGCGAGCAGTACTTC CASSSDRGRGEQYF NA TRBJ2-7 TRBD1 TRBV7-2
TGTGCCAGCAGCTTAGAGCGGGACGCCTACGGAGGCTACACCTTC CASSLERDAYGGYTF NA TRBJ1-2 NA TRBV7-2
TGTGCCAGCAGCGACAGGGTGCGGGAGACCCAGTACTTC CASSDRVRETQYF many TRBJ2-5 TRBD1 TRBV6-2/TRBV6-3
TGTGCCAGCAGGGGGTGGGGATCGACTAACTATGGCTACACCTTC CASRGWGSTNYGYTF NA TRBJ1-2 NA TRBV12-3/TRBV12-4
TGTGCCAGCAGCCCCCGCCACCAAGAGACCCAGTACTTC CASSPRHQETQYF many TRBJ2-5 NA TRBV7-2
TGTGCCAGCAGCCAAGGACACGGTGAAGCTTTCTTT CASSQGHGEAFF few TRBJ1-1 NA TRBV7-9
TGTGCCACCAGTGATTCCCACGAGGTGCTCGAGCAGTACTTC CATSDSHEVLEQYF many TRBJ2-7 NA TRBV24-1
TGCAGCGTTGAATTCTGGCTGAAGCAGTTCTTC CSVEFWLKQFF NA TRBJ2-1 NA TRBV29-1
TGTGCCAGCTTCGAAGCGGGGTCGCCTGAGCAGTTCTTC CASFEAGSPEQFF few TRBJ2-1 TRBD2 TRBV7-9